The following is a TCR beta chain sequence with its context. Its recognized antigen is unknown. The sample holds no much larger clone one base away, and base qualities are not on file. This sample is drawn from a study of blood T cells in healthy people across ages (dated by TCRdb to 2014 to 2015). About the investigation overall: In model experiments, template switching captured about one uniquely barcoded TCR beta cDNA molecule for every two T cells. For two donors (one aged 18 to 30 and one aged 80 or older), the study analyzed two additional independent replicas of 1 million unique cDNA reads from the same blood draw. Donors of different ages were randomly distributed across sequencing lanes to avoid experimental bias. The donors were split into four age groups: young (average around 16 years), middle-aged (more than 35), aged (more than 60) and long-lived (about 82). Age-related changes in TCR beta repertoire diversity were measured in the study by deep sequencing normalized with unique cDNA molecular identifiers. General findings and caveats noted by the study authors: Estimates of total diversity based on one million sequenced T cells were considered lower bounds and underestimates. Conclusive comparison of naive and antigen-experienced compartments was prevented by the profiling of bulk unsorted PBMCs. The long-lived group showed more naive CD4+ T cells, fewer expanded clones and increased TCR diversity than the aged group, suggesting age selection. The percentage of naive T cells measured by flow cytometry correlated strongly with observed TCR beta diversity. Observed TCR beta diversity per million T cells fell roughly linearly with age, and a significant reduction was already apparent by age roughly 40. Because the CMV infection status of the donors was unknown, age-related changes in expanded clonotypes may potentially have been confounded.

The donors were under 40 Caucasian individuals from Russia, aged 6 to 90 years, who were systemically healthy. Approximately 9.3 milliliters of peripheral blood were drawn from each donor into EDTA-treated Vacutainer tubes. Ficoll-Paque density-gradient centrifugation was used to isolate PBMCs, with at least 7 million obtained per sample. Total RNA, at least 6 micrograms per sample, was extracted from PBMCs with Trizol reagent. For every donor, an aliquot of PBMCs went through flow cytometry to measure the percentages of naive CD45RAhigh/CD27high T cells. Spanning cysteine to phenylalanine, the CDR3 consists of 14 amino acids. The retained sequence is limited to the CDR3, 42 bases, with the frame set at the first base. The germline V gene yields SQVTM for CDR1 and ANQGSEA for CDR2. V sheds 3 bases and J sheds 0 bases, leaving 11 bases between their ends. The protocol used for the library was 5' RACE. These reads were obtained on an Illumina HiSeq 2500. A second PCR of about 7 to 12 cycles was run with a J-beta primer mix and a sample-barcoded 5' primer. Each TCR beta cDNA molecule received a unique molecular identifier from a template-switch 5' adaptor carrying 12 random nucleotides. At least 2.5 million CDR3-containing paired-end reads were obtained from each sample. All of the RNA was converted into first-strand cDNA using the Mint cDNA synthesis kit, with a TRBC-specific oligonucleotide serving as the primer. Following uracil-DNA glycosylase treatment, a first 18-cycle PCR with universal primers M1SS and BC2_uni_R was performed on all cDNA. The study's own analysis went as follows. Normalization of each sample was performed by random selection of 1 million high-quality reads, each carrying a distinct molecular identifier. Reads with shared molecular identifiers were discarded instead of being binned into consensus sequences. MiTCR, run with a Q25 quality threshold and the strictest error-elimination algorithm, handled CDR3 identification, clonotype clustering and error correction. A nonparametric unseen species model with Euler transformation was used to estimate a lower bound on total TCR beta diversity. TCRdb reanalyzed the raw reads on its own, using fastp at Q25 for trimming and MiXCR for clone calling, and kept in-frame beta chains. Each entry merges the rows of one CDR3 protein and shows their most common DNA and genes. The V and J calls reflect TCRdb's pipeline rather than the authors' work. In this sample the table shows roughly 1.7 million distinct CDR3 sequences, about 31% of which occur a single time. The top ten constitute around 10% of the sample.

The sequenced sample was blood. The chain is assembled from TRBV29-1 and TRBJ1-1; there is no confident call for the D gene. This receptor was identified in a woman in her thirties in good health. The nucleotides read TGCAGCGTTGATAATCCCGGGGTGAACACTGAAGCTTTCTTT. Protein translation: CSVDNPGVNTEAFF.